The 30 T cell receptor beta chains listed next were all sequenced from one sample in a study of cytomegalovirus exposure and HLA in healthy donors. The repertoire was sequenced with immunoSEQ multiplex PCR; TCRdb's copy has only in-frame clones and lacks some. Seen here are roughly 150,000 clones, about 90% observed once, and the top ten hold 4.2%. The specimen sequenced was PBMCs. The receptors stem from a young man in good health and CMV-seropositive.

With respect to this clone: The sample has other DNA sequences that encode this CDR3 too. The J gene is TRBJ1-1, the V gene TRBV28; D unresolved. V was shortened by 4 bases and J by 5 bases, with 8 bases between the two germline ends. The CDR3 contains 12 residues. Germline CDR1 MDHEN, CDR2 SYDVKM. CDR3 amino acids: CASSSGGTEAFF. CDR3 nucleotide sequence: TGTGCCAGCAGTTCGGGCGGGACTGAAGCTTTCTTT.

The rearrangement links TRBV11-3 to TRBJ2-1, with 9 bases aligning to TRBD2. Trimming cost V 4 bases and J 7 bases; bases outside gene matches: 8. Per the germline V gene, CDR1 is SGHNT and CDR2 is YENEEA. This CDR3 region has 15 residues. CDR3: CASSSLAGAWNEQFF. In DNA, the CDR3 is TGTGCCAGCAGCTCCTTAGCGGGAGCATGGAATGAGCAGTTCTTC.

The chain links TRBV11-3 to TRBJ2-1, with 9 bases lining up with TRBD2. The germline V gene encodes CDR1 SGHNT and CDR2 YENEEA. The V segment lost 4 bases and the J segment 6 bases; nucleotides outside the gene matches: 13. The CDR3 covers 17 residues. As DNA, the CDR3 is TGTGCCAGCAGCTACACATCACCGGGACTAGCTGGCAATGAGCAGTTCTTC. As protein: CASSYTSPGLAGNEQFF.

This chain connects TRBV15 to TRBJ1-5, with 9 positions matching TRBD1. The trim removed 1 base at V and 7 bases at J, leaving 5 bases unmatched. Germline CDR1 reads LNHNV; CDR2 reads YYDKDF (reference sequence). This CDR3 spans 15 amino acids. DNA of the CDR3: TGTGCCACCAGCAGAGGACAGGGGGGCCGGCAGCCCCAGCATTTT. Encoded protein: CATSRGQGGRQPQHF.

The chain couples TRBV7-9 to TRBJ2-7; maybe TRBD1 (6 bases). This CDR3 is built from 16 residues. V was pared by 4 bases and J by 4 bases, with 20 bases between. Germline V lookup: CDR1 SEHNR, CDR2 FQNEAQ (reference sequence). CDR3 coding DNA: TGTGCCAGCAGCTCCCTCATGTTGACAGGACTTTACGAGCAGTACTTC. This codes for CASSSLMLTGLYEQYF. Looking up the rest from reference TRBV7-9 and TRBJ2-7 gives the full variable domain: DTGVSQNPRHKITKRGQNVTFRCDPISEHNRLYWYRQTLGQGPEFLTYFQNEAQLEKSRLLSDRFSAERPKGSFSTLEIQRTEQGDSAMYLCASSSLMLTGLYEQYFGPGTRLTVT.

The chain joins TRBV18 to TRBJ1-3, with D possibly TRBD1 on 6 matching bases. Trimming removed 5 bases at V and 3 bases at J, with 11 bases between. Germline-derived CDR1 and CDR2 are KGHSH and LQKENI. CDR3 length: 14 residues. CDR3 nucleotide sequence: TGTGCCAGCTCAGAAACAGGGTTTGGAAACACCATATATTTT. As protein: CASSETGFGNTIYF.

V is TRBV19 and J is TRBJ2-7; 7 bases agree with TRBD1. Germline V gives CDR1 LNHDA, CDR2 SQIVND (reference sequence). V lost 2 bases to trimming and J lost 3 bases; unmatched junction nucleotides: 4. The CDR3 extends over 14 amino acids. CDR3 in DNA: TGTGCCAGTAGTATATCAGGGGGTATCTACGAGCAGTACTTC. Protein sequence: CASSISGGIYEQYF. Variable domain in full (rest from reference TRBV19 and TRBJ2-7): DGGITQSPKYLFRKEGQNVTLSCEQNLNHDAMYWYRQDPGQGLRLIYYSQIVNDFQKGDIAEGYSVSREKKESFPLTVTSAQKNPTAFYLCASSISGGIYEQYFGPGTRLTVT.

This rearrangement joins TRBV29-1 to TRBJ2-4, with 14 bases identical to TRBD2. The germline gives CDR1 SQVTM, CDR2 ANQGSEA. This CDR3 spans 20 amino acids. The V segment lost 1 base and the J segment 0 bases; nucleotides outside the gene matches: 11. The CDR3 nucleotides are TGCAGCGTTGAAGCTAGACTAGCGGGAGGGCCATCTCTAGCCAAAAACATTCAGTACTTC. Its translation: CSVEARLAGGPSLAKNIQYF.

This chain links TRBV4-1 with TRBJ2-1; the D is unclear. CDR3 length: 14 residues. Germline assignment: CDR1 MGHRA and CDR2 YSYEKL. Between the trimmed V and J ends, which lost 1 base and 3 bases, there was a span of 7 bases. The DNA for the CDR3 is TGCGCCAGCAGCCAAGCCACAGTCTACAATGAGCAGTTCTTC. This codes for CASSQATVYNEQFF.

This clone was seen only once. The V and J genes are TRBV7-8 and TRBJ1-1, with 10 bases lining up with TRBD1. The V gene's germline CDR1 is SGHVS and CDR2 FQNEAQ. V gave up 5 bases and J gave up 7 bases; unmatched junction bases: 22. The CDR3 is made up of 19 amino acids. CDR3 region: CASSTKGGGTGVEMGEAFF. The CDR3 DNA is TGTGCCAGCAGCACTAAGGGTGGAGGGACAGGGGTTGAAATGGGTGAAGCTTTCTTT.

CDR3 loop: CASSLTGSGGDTQYF. The DNA for the CDR3 is TGCGCCAGCAGCTTGACCGGGAGTGGGGGAGATACGCAGTATTTT. J is TRBJ2-3 and V is TRBV5-1, with D possibly matching TRBD2 (6 bases). The CDR3 consists of 15 residues. Germline V gene lookup returns CDR1 SGHRS and CDR2 YFSETQ. V lost 1 base and J 5 bases, leaving 14 bases between the germline ends.

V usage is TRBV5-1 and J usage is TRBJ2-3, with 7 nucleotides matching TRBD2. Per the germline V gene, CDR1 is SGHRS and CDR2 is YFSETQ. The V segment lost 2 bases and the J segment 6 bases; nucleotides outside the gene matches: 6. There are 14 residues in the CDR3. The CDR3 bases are TGCGCCAGCAGCTTCCGGACTAGTTCTGATACGCAGTATTTT. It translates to CASSFRTSSDTQYF.

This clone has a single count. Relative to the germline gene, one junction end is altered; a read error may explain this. The CDR3 coding sequence is TGCGCCAGCACCGTGCAGGGGGCCTATAATGAGCAGTTCTTC. Translation gives CASTVQGAYNEQFF. This chain connects TRBV5-1 to TRBJ2-1; 8 bases align to TRBD1. Germline V CDR1 and CDR2: SGHRS, YFSETQ. The CDR3 runs to 14 residues. Together with reference TRBV5-1 and TRBJ2-1, the CDR3 gives the full variable domain: KAGVTQTPRYLIKTRGQQVTLSCSPISGHRSVSWYQQTPGQGLQFLFEYFSETQRNKGNFPGRFSGRQFSNSRSEMNVSTLELGDSALYLCASTVQGAYNEQFFGPGTRLTVL.

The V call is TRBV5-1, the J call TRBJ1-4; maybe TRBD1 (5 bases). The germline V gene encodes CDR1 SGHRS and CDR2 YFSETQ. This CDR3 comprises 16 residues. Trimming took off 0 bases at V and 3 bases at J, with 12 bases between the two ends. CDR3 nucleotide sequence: TGCGCCAGCAGCTTGGGGGGCGGGAACTCTAATGAAAAACTGTTTTTT. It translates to CASSLGGGNSNEKLFF.

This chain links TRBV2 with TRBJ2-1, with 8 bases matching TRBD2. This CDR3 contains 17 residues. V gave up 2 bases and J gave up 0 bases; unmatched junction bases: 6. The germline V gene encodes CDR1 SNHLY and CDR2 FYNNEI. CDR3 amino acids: CASSEYRTSYSYNEQFF. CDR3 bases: TGTGCCAGCAGTGAATATCGGACTAGCTACTCCTACAATGAGCAGTTCTTC. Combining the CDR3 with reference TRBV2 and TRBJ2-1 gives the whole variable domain EPEVTQTPSHQVTQMGQEVILRCVPISNHLYFYWYRQILGQKVEFLVSFYNNEISEKSEIFDDQFSVERPDGSNFTLKIRSTKLEDSAMYFCASSEYRTSYSYNEQFFGPGTRLTVL.

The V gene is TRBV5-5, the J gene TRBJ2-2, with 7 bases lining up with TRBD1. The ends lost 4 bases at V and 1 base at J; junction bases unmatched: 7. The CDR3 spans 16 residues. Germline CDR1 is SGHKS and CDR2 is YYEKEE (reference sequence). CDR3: CASSRTGIKNTGELFF. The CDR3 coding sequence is TGTGCCAGCAGCCGGACAGGAATTAAGAACACCGGGGAGCTGTTTTTT.

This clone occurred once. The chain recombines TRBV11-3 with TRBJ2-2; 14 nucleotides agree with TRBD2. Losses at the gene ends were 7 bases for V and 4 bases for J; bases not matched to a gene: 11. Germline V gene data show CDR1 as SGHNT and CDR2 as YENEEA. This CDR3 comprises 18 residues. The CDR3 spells CASTQRTTSGRATGELFF. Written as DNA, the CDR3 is TGTGCCAGCACGCAACGAACGACTAGCGGGAGGGCCACCGGGGAGCTGTTTTTT.

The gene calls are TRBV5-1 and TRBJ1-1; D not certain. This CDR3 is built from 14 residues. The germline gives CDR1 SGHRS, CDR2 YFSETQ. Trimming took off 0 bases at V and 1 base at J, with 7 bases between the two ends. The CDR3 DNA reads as TGCGCCAGCAGCTTGGGGGCGAGGAACACTGAAGCTTTCTTT. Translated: CASSLGARNTEAFF.

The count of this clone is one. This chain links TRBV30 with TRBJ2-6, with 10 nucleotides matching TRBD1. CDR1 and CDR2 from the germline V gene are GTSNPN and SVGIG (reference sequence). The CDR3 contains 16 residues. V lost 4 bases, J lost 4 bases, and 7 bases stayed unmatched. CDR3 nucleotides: TGTGCCTGGACAACCGGGACAGGGGCCGGGGCCAACGTCCTGACTTTC. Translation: CAWTTGTGAGANVLTF.

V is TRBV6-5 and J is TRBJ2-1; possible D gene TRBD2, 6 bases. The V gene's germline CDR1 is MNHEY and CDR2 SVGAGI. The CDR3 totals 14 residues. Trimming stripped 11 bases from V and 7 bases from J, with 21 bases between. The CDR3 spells CAVHSPGVTNEQFF. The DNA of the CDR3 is TGTGCCGTCCACTCCCCGGGGGTAACGAATGAGCAGTTCTTC.

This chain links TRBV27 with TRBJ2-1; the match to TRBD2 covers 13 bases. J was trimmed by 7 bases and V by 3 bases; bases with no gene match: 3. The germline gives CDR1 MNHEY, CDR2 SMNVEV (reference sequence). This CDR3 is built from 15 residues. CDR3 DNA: TGTGCCAGCAGTTTTGGGACTAGCGGGAATAATGAGCAGTTCTTC. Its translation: CASSFGTSGNNEQFF.

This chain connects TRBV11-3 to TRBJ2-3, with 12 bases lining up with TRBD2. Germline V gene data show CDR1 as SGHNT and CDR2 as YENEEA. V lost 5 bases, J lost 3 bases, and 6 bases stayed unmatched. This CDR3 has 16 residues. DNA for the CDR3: TGTGCCAGCAGCGCCCGACTAGCGGGAGCAACAGATACGCAGTATTTT. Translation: CASSARLAGATDTQYF.

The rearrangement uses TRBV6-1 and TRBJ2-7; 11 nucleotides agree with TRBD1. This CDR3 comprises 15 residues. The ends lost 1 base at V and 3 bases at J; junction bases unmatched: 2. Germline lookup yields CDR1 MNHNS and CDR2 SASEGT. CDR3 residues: CASSEGGQGGYEQYF. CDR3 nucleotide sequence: TGTGCCAGCAGTGAAGGGGGACAGGGGGGCTACGAGCAGTACTTC.

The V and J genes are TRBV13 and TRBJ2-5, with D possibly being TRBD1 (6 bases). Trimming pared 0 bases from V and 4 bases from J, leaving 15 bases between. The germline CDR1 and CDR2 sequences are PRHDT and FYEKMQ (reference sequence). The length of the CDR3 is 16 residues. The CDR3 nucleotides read TGTGCCAGCAGCTTAGGGACAGGCGGATTGTTAGAGACCCAGTACTTC. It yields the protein CASSLGTGGLLETQYF.

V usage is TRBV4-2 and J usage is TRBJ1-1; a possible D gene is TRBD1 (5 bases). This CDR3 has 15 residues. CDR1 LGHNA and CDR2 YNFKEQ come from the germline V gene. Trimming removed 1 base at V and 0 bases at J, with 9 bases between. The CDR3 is CASSQARQMNTEAFF. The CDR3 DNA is TGTGCCAGCAGCCAAGCTAGACAGATGAACACTGAAGCTTTCTTT.

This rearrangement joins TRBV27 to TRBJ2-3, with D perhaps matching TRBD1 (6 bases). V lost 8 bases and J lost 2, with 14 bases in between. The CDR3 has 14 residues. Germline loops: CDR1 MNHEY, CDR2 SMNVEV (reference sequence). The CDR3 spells CASGGHSLTDTQYF. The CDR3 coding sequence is TGTGCCAGCGGGGGCCATTCTCTCACAGATACGCAGTATTTT.

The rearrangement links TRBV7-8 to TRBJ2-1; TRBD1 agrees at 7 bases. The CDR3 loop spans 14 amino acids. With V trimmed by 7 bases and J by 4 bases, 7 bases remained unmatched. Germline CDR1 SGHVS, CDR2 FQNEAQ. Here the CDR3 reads CASTVRQGYNEQFF. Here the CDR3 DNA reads TGTGCCAGCACCGTGAGACAGGGATACAATGAGCAGTTCTTC. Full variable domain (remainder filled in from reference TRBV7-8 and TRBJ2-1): GAGVSQSPRYKVAKRGQDVALRCDPISGHVSLFWYQQALGQGPEFLTYFQNEAQLDKSGLPSDRFFAERPEGSVSTLKIQRTQQEDSAVYLCASTVRQGYNEQFFGPGTRLTVL.

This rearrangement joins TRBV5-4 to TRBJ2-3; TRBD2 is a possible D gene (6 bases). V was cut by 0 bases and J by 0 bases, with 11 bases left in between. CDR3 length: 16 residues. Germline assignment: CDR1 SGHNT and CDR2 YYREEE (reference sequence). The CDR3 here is CASSLEGGVSTDTQYF. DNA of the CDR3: TGTGCCAGCAGCTTGGAGGGCGGGGTTAGCACAGATACGCAGTATTTT.

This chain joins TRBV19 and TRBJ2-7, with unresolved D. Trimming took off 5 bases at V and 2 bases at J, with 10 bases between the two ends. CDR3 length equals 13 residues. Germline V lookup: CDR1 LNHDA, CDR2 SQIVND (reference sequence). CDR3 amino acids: CASSFASTYEQYF. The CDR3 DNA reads TGTGCCAGTAGTTTCGCTAGTACCTACGAGCAGTACTTC.

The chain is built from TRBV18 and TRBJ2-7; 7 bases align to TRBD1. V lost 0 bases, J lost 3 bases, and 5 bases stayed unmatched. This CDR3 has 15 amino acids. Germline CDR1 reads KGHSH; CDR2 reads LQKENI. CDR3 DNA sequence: TGTGCCAGCTCACCACCGGACAGGTTCCACTACGAGCAGTACTTC. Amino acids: CASSPPDRFHYEQYF.